The T cell receptor (beta chain) described here comes from a study of blood T cell repertoires in COVID-19. The junction had 20 bases not matched to a gene; V was cut back by 1 base and J by 9 bases. This CDR3 spans 18 amino acids. Germline-derived CDR1 and CDR2 are PRHDT and FYEKMQ (reference sequence). Produced via immunoSEQ multiplex PCR; TCRdb's table is partial and in-frame only. The sample includes under 40,000 clones, about 94% of them seen just once. The TCR originated in a human donor with active COVID-19. The donor label of this sample is uncertain. Sequencing used peripheral blood. The chain combines TRBV13 with TRBJ2-7, with 8 bases aligning to TRBD2. The CDR3 DNA is TGTGCCAGCAGCTTAGCGGGAGGGGCCCCGTCGCGGGGGGAGCGGCAGTACTTC. Translating it yields CASSLAGGAPSRGERQYF.